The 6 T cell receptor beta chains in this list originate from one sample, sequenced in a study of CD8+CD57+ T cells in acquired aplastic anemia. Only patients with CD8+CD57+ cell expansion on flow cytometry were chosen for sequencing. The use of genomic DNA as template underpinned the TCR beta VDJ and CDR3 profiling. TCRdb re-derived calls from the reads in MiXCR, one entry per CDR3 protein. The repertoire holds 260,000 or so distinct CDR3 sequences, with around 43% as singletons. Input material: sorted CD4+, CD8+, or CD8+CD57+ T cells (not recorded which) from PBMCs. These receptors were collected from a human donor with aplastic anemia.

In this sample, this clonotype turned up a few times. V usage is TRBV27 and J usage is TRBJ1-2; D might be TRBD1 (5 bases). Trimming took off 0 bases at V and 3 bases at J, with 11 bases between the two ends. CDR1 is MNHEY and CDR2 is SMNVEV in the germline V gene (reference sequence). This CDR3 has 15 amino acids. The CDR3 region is CASSLSGRSYYGYTF. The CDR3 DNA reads TGTGCCAGCAGTTTATCGGGACGGTCGTACTATGGCTACACCTTC.

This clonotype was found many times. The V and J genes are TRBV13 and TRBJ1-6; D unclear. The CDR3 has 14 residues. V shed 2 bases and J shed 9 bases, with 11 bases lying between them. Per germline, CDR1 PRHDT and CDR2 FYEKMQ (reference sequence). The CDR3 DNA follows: TGTGCCAGCAGCTTAAGTGTAACCCCTTCACCCCTCCACTTT. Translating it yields CASSLSVTPSPLHF.

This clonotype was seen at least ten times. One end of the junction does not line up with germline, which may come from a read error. CDR3 amino acids: CASSFGGLRDF. CDR3 in DNA: TGTGCCAGCAGCTTTGGGGGTTTGAGGGACTTC. This chain joins TRBV7-9 and TRBJ1-2, with D perhaps TRBD1 (5 bases). Germline V gene lookup returns CDR1 SEHNR and CDR2 FQNEAQ (reference sequence). The CDR3 runs to 11 residues.

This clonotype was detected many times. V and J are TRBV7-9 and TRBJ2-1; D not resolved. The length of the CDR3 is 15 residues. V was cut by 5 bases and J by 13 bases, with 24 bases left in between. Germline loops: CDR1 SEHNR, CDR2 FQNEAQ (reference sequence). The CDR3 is CASSPPRRSLVDQFF. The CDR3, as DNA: TGTGCCAGCAGCCCCCCCCGGCGCTCCCTGGTGGACCAGTTCTTC.

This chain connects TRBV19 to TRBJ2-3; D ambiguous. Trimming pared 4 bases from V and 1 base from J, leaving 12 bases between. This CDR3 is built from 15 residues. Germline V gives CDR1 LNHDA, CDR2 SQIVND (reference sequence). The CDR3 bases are TGTGCCAGTAGTACCCGAACTGGCGGCACAGATACGCAGTATTTT. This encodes CASSTRTGGTDTQYF.

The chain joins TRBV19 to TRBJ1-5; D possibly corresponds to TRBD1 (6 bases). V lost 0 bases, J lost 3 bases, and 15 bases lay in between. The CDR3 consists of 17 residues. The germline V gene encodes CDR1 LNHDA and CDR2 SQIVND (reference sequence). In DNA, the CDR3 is TGTGCCAGTAGTATAGACCTACAGGGTTATATCAATCAGCCCCAGCATTTT. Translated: CASSIDLQGYINQPQHF.